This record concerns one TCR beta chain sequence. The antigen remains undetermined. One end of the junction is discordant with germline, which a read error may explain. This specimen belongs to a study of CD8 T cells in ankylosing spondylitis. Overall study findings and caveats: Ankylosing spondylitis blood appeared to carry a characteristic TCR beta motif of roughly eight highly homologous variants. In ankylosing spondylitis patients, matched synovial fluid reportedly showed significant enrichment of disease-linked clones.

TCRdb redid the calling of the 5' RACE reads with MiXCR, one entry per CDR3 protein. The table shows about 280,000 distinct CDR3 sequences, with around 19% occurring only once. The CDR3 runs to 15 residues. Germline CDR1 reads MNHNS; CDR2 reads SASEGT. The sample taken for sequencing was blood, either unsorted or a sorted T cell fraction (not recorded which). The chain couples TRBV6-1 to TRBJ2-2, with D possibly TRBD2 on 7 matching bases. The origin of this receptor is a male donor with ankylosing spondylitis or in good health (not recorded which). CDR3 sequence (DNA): TGTGCCAGCAGAGGCGGGGGCTTGAACGCCGGGGAGCTGTTTTTT. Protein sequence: CASRGGGLNAGELFF.